The T cell receptor beta chain under discussion was sequenced for a study of cytomegalovirus exposure and HLA in healthy donors. The study ran its PCR with 60 Vbeta and 13 Jbeta primers. Some clones are missing from TCRdb's copy, which holds only in-frame ones; the method was immunoSEQ multiplex PCR. Here the sample spans 98,000 or so clones, roughly a tenth being singletons. Study conclusions and caveats: In an earlier analysis, most TCR beta V segments were productive about 87% or about 30% of the time.

Turning to this clone: What it binds is unknown.

The CDR3 is 13 residues long. Germline CDR1 SGHTA, CDR2 FQGNSA. The trim removed 5 bases at V and 11 bases at J, leaving 8 bases unmatched. Healthy donors of bone marrow made up the group. The sample taken for sequencing was PBMCs. The receptor's source is a man in his forties in good health and CMV-seropositive. This chain uses TRBV7-2 with TRBJ2-5, with TRBD2 identical over 10 bases. The CDR3: CASSHLAGVGQYF. Here the CDR3 DNA reads TGTGCCAGCAGCCATCTAGCGGGAGTAGGGCAGTACTTC.